This TCR beta chain was recorded in a study of shared clonotypes between healthy human individuals. Trimming pared 5 bases from V and 0 bases from J, leaving 14 bases between. Per germline, CDR1 MDHEN and CDR2 SYDVKM. The CDR3 contains 15 residues. The method was immunoSEQ multiplex PCR; TCRdb's version includes in-frame clones alone and lacks a portion of them. Altogether over 400,000 clones are present, around 80% being singletons, with the ten largest covering 12%. The donors were all Caucasian adults (living in Nashville, Tennessee). The specimen was PBMCs. The rearrangement uses TRBV28 and TRBJ2-7; D perhaps matches TRBD1 (6 bases). The origin of this receptor is a middle-aged woman in good health. Some clones in this sample may be carry-over from other donors' samples. The CDR3 DNA reads as TGTGCCAGCAGTCAAGCCGTACAGGGCTCCTACGAGCAGTACTTC. This gives the protein CASSQAVQGSYEQYF.